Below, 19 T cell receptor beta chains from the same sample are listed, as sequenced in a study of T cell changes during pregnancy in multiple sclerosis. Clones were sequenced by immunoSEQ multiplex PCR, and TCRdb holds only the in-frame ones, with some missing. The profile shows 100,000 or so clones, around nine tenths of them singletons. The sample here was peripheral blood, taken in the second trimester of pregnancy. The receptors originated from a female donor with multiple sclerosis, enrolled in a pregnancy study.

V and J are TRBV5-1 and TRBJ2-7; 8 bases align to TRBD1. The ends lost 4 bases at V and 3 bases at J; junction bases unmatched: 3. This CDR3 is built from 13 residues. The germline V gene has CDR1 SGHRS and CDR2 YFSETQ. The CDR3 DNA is TGCGCCAGCAGCGGGACAGGTTTCTACGAGCAGTACTTC. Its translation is CASSGTGFYEQYF.

The CDR3 DNA sequence: TGTGCCAGCAGTGAATGGGGCCTAGCGGGGGGTACGCAGTATTTT. Translating gives CASSEWGLAGGTQYF. The rearrangement uses TRBV2 and TRBJ2-3; 11 positions agree with TRBD2. CDR3 length: 15 residues. J was trimmed by 8 bases and V by 2 bases; bases with no gene match: 6. Per the germline V gene, CDR1 is SNHLY and CDR2 is FYNNEI.

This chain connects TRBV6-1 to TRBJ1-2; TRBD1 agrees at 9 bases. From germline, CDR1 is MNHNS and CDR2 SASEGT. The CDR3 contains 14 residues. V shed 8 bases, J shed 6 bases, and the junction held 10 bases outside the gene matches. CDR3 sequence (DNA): TGTGCCAGCGGATACAGGGGGCAGGTTCATGGCTACACCTTC. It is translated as CASGYRGQVHGYTF.

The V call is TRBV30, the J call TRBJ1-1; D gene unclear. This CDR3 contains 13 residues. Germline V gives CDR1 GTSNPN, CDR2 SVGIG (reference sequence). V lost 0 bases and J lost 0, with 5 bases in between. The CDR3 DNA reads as TGTGCCTGGAGTGTAAGCCTGAACACTGAAGCTTTCTTT. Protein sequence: CAWSVSLNTEAFF.

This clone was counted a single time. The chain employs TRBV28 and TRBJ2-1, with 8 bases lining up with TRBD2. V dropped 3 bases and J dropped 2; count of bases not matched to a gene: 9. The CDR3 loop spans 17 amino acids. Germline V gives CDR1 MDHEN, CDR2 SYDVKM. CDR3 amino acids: CASSLRLAGIPYNEQFF. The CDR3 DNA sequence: TGTGCCAGCAGTTTGCGGCTAGCGGGTATACCCTACAATGAGCAGTTCTTC.

The CDR3 nucleotides are TGCAGCGTAGGGGGCGGGAGGGACACCGGGGAGCTGTTTTTT. Translated: CSVGGGRDTGELFF. The rearrangement joins TRBV29-1 to TRBJ2-2; 9 bases are a match to TRBD2. V gave up 6 bases and J gave up 3 bases; unmatched junction bases: 5. This CDR3 is built from 14 residues. Germline CDR1 reads SQVTM; CDR2 reads ANQGSEA.

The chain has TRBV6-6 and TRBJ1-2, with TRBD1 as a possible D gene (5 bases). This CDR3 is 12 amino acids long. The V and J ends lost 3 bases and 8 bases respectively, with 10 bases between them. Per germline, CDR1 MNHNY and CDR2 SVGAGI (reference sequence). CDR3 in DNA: TGTGCCAGCAGTTATGGACAACCCGGCTACACCTTC. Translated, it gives CASSYGQPGYTF.

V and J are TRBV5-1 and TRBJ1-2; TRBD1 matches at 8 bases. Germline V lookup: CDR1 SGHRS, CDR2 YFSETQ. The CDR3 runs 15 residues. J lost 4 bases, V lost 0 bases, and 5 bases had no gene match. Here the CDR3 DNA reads TGCGCCAGCAGCTTGGTCCAGGGGGCAAGCTATGGCTACACCTTC. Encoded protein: CASSLVQGASYGYTF.

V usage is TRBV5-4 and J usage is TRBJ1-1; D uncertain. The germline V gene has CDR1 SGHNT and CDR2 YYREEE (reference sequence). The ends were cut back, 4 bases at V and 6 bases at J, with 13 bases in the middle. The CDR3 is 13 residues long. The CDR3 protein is CASSPDMLSEAFF. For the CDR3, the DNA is TGTGCCAGCAGCCCTGACATGCTGTCTGAAGCTTTCTTT.

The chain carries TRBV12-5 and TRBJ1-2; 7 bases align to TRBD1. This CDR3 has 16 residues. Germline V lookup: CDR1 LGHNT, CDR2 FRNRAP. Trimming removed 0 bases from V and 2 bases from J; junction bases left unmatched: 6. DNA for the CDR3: TGTGCTAGTGGTTTGGTACTTGAGACAGGGAACTATGGCTACACCTTC. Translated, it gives CASGLVLETGNYGYTF. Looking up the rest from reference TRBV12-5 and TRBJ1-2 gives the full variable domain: DARVTQTPRHKVTEMGQEVTMRCQPILGHNTVFWYRQTMMQGLELLAYFRNRAPLDDSGMPKDRFSAEMPDATLATLKIQPSEPRDSAVYFCASGLVLETGNYGYTFGSGTRLTVV.

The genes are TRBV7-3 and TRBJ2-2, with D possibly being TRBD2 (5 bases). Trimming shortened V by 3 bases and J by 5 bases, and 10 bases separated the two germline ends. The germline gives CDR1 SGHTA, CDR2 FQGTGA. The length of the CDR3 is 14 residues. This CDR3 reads CASSFRPGTGELFF. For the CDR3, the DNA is TGTGCCAGCAGCTTTCGCCCGGGGACCGGGGAGCTGTTTTTT.

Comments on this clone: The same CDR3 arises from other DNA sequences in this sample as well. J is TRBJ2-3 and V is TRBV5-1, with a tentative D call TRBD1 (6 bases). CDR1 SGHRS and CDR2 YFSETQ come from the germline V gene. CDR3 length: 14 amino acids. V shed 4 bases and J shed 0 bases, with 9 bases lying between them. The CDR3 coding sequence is TGCGCCAGCAGCCCAGGGACAAGCACAGATACGCAGTATTTT. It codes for CASSPGTSTDTQYF.

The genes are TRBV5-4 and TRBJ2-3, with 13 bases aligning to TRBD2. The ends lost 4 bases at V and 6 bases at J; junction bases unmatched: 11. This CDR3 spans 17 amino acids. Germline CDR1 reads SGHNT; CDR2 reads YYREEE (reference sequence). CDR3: CASSRGTSGAQRDTQYF. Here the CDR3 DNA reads TGTGCCAGCAGCCGAGGGACTAGCGGGGCCCAGAGGGATACGCAGTATTTT. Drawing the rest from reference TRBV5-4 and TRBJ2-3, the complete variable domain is ETGVTQSPTHLIKTRGQQVTLRCSSQSGHNTVSWYQQALGQGPQFIFQYYREEENGRGNFPPRFSGLQFPNYSSELNVNALELDDSALYLCASSRGTSGAQRDTQYFGPGTRLTVL.

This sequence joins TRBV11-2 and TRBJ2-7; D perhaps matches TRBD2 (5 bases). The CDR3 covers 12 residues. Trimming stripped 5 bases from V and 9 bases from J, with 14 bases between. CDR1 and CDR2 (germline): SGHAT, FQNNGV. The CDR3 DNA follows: TGTGCCAGCAGCCGCTCGGGCCGGGGGCAGTACTTC. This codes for CASSRSGRGQYF.

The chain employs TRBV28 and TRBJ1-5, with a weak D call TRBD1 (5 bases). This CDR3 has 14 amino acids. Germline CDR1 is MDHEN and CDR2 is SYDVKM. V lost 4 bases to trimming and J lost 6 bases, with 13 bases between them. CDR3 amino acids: CASSSRQGGQPQHF. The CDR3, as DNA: TGTGCCAGCAGTTCCCGGCAGGGCGGTCAGCCCCAGCATTTT.

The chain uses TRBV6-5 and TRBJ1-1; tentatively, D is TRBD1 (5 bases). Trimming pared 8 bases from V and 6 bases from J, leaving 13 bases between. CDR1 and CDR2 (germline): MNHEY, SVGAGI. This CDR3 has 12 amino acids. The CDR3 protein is CASARQGSEAFF. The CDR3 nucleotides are TGTGCCAGCGCCCGGCAGGGTTCTGAAGCTTTCTTT.

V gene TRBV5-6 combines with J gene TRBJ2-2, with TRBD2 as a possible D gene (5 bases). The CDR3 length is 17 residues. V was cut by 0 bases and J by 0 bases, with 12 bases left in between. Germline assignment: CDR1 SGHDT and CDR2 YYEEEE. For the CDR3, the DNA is TGTGCCAGCAGCTTGGATCTCGGAGGTGCGAACACCGGGGAGCTGTTTTTT. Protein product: CASSLDLGGANTGELFF.

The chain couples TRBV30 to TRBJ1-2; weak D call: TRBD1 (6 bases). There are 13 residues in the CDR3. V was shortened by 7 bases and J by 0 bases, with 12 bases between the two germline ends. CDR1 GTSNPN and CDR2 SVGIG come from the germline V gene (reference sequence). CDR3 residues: CASRGPSNYGYTF. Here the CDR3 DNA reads TGTGCCTCCAGGGGACCCTCTAACTATGGCTACACCTTC.

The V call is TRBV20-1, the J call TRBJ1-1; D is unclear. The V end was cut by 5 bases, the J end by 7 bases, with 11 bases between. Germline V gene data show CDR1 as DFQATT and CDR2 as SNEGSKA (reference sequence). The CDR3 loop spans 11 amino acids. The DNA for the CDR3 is TGCAGTGCTCGACGATCGGGTGAAGCTTTCTTT. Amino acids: CSARRSGEAFF.